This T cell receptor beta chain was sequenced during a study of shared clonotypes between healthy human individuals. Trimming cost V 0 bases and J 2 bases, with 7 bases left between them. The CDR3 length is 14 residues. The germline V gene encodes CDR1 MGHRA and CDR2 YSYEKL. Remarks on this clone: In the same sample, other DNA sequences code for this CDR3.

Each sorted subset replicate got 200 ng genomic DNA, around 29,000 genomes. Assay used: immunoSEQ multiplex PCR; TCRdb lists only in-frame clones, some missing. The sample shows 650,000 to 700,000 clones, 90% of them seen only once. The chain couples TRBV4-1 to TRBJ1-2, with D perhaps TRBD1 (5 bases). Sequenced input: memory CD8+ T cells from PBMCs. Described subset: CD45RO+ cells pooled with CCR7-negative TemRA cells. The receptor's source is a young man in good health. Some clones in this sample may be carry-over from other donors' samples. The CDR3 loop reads CASSQDRGNYGYTF. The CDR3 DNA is TGCGCCAGCAGCCAAGATCGGGGGAACTATGGCTACACCTTC.